This T cell receptor beta chain was sequenced during a study of beta chain features in type 1 diabetes. Trimming stripped 0 bases from V and 8 bases from J, with 15 bases between. The germline CDR1 and CDR2 sequences are MNHNY and SVGAGI (reference sequence). The CDR3 runs to 15 residues. Sequenced material consisted of expressed TCRB transcripts (all of the isolated RNA was reverse transcribed). Produced via immunoSEQ multiplex PCR; TCRdb's table is partial and in-frame only. The table includes approximately 400,000 clones, about 15% detected once. The TCR was taken from a woman between 18 and 29 years old in good health. The chain has TRBV6-6 and TRBJ2-3; no firm D call. The sequenced sample was naive CD4+ T cells from blood. The CDR3 sequence: CASSYSRAPTGTQYF. CDR3 nucleotide sequence: TGTGCCAGCAGTTACTCTCGCGCTCCTACGGGTACGCAGTATTTT.